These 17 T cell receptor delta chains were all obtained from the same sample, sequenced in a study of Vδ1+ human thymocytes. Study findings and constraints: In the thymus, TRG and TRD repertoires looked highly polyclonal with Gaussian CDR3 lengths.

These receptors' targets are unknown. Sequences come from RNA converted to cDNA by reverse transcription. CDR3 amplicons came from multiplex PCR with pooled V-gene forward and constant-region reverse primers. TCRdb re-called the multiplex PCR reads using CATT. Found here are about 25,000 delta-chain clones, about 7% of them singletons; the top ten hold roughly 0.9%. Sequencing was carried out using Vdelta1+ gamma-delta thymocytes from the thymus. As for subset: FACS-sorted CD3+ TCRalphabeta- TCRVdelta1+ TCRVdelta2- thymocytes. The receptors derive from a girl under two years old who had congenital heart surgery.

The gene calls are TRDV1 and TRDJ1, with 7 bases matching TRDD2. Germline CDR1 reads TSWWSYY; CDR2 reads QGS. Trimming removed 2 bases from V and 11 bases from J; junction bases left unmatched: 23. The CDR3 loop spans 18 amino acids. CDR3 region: CALGEFPSFTPLSVKLIF. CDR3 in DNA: TGTGCTCTTGGGGAATTTCCTTCCTTCACACCTCTGAGCGTTAAGCTCATCTTT.

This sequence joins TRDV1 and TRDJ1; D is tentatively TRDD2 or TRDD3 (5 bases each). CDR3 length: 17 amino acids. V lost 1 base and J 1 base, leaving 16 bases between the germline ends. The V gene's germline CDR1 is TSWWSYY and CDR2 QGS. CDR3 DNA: TGTGCTCTTGGGGAACGGGGACCTACGATGGGCACCGATAAACTCATCTTT. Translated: CALGERGPTMGTDKLIF.

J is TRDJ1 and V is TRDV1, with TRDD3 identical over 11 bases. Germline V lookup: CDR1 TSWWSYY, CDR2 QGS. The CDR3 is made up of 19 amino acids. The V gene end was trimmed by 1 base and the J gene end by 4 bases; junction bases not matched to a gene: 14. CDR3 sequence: CALGEPHGVGDTANDKLIF. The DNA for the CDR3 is TGTGCTCTTGGGGAACCCCACGGGGTGGGGGATACGGCCAACGATAAACTCATCTTT.

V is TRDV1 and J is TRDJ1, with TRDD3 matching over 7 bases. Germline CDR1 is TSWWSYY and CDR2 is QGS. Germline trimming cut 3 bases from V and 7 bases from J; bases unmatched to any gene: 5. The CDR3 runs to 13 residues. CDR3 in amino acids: CALGDPGGAKLIF. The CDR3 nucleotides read TGTGCTCTTGGGGACCCTGGGGGGGCTAAACTCATCTTT.

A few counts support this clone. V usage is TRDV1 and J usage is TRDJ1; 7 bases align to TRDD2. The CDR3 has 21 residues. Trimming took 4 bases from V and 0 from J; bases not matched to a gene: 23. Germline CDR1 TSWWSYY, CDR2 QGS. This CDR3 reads CALGASFLSVWDYYYTDKLIF. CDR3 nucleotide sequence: TGTGCTCTTGGGGCCTCCTTCCTCTCTGTCTGGGACTACTATTACACCGATAAACTCATCTTT.

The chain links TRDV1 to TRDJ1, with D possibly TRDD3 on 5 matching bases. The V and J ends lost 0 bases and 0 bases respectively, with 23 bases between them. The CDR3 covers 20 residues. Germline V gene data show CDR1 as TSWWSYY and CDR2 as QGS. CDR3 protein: CALGELCHTEEGVDTDKLIF. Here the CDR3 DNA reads TGTGCTCTTGGGGAACTCTGCCATACCGAAGAGGGGGTGGACACCGATAAACTCATCTTT.

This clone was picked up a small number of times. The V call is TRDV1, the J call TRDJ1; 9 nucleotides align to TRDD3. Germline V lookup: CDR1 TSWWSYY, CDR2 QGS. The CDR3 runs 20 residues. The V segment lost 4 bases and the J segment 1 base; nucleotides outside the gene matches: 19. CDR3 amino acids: CALGAYLRGAGGFLTDKLIF. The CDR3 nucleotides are TGTGCTCTTGGGGCGTACCTTCGTGGGGCTGGGGGATTTCTCACCGATAAACTCATCTTT.

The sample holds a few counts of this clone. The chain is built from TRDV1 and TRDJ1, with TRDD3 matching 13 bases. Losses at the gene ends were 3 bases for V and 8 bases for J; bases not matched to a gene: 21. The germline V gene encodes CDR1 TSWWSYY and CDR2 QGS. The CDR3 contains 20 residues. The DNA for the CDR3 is TGTGCTCTTGGGGATGTTCCCCACTACACCTCTACTGGGGGATACGAAAAACTCATCTTT. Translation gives CALGDVPHYTSTGGYEKLIF.

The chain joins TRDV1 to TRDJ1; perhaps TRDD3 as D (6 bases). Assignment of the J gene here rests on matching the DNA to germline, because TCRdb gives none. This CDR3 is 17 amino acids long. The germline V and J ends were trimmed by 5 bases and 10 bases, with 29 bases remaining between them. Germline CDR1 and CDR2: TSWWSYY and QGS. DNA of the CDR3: TGTGCTCTTGGGAGTTTCGGGCCCTGTCCAGGGCTCTGGGGACTCATCTTT. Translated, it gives CALGSFGPCPGLWGLIF.

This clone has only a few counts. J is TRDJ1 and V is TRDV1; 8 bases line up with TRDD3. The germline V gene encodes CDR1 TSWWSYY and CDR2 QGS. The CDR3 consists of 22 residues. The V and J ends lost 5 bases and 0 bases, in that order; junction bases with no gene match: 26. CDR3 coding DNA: TGTGCTCTTGGGAACGTCCAGTTCCGGAGTTTTGGGGGATCGCTTTACACCGATAAACTCATCTTT. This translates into CALGNVQFRSFGGSLYTDKLIF.

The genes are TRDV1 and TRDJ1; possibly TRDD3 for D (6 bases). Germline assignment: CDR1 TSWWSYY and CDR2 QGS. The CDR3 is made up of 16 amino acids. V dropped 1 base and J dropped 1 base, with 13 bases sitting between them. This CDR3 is CALGEQLGTLTDKLIF. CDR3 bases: TGTGCTCTTGGGGAACAGCTGGGGACCCTCACCGATAAACTCATCTTT.

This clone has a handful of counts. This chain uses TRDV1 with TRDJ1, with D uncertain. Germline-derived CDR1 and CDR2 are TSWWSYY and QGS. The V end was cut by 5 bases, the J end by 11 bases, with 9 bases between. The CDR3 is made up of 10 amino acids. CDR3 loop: CALGTNGLIF. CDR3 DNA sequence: TGTGCTCTTGGGACCAACGGGCTCATCTTT.

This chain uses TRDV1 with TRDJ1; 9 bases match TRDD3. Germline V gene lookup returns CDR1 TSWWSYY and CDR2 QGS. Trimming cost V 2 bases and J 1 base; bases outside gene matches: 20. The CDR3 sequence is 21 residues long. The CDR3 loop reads CALGEYRIYPGIRSPTDKLIF. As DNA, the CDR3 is TGTGCTCTTGGGGAATATCGTATCTACCCGGGGATACGGAGCCCCACCGATAAACTCATCTTT.

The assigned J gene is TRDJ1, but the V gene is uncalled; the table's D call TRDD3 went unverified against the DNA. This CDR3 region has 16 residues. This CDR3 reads CALPTTVAGGYGRPIF. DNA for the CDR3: TGTGCTCTACCTACTACGGTCGCTGGGGGATACGGGAGGCCCATCTTT.

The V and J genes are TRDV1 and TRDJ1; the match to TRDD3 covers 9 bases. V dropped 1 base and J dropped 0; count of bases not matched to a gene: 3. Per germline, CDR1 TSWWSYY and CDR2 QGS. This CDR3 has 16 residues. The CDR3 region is CALGEPGGWYTDKLIF. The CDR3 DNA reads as TGTGCTCTTGGGGAACCTGGGGGATGGTACACCGATAAACTCATCTTT.

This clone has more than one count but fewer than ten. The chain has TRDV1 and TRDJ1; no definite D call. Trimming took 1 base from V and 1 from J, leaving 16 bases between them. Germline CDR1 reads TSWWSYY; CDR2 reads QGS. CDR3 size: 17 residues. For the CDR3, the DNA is TGTGCTCTTGGGGAACGAAACTCGTCGGCTAGCACCGATAAACTCATCTTT. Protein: CALGERNSSASTDKLIF.

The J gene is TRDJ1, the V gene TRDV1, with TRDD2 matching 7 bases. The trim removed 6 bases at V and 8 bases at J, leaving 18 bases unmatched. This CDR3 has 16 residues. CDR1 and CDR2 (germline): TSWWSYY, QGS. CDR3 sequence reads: CALGSIPTHKWKKLIF. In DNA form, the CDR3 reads TGTGCTCTTGGCAGCATTCCTACGCATAAGTGGAAAAAACTCATCTTT.